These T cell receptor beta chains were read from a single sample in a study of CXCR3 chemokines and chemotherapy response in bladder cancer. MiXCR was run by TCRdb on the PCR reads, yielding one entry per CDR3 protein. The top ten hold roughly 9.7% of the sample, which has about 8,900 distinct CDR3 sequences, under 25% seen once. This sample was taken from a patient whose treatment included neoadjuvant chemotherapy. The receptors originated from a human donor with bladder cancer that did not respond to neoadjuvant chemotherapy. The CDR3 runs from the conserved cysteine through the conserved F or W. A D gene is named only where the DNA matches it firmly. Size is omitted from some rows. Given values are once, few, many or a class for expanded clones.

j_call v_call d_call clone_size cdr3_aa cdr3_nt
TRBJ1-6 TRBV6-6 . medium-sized CASSYGPEAAPLHF TGTGCCAGCAGTTACGGCCCTGAGGCGGCACCCCTCCACTTT
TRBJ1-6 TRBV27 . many CASSLTPPPDSPLHF TGTGCCAGCAGCTTGACCCCACCCCCGGATTCACCCCTCCACTTT
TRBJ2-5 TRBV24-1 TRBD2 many CATSAAGGASEETQYF TGTGCCACCAGTGCGGCGGGGGGTGCTTCGGAAGAGACCCAGTACTTC
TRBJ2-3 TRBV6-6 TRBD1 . CASSGAGQGQEDTQYF TGTGCCAGCAGTGGAGCGGGACAGGGTCAGGAAGATACGCAGTATTTT
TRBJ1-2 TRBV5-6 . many CASRTTAPYGYTF TGTGCCAGCCGGACGACAGCACCCTATGGCTACACCTTC
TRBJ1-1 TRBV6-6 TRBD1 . CASSYAQGAGNTEAFF TGTGCCAGCAGTTACGCCCAGGGGGCAGGGAACACTGAAGCTTTCTTT
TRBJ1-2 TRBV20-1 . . CSASGSNYGYTF TGCAGTGCTAGCGGGTCTAACTATGGCTACACCTTC
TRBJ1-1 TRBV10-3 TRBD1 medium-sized CASSELNRGKNTEAFF TGTGCCAGCAGTGAGTTGAACAGGGGGAAGAACACTGAAGCTTTCTTT
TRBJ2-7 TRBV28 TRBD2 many CASSLLGTTSGGPSYEQYF TGTGCCAGCAGCCTATTAGGGACAACCAGCGGGGGTCCCTCCTACGAGCAGTACTTC
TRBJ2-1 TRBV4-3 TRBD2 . CASSQVRTGGDEQFF TGCGCCAGCAGCCAAGTCAGAACGGGAGGCGATGAGCAGTTCTTC
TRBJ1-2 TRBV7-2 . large CASIYTFSEQGTNGYTF TGTGCCAGCATCTATACTTTCTCCGAACAGGGAACTAATGGCTACACCTTC
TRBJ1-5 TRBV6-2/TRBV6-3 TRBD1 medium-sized CASSWAGTGGLQPQHF TGTGCCAGCAGTTGGGCCGGGACAGGGGGGTTGCAGCCCCAGCATTTT
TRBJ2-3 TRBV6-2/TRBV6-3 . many CASSYGANGNTQYF TGTGCCAGCAGTTACGGGGCTAACGGGAATACGCAGTATTTT
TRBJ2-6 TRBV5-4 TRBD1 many CASSPLGTGQPGANVLTF TGTGCCAGCAGCCCTCTAGGGACAGGGCAGCCTGGGGCCAACGTCCTGACTTTC
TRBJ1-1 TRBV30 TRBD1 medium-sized CAWSEAGGTEAFF TGTGCCTGGAGTGAGGCAGGGGGCACTGAAGCTTTCTTT
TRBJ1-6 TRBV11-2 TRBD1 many CASSLGRIQGSYSPLHF TGTGCCAGCAGCTTAGGGCGGATACAGGGGTCCTACTCACCCCTCCACTTT
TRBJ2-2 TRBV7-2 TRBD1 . CASSLQGAPGELFF TGTGCCAGCAGCTTACAGGGGGCTCCCGGGGAGCTGTTTTTT
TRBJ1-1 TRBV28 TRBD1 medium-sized CASFSGTGVTRAFF TGTGCCAGCTTCTCCGGGACAGGGGTTACAAGGGCTTTCTTT
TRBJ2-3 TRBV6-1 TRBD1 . CASSEVWGQGQEDTQYF TGTGCCAGCAGTGAAGTTTGGGGACAGGGTCAGGAAGATACGCAGTATTTT
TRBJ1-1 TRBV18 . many CASSPEGGSEAFF TGTGCCAGCTCACCGGAGGGGGGGTCTGAAGCTTTCTTT
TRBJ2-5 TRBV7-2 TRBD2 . CASSLATSEGTQYF TGTGCCAGCAGCTTAGCCACTAGCGAGGGGACCCAGTACTTC
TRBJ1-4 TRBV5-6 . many CASSVWDGGEKLFF TGTGCCAGCAGCGTCTGGGACGGGGGTGAAAAACTGTTTTTT
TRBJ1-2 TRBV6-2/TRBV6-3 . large CATWTVSGYGYTF TGTGCCACCTGGACAGTCTCGGGCTATGGCTACACCTTC
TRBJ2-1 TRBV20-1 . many CSAREGGPGSYNEQFF TGCAGTGCTAGAGAAGGGGGGCCCGGCTCCTACAATGAGCAGTTCTTC
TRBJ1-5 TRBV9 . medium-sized CASSTLGTNQPQHF TGTGCCAGCAGCACACTCGGGACAAATCAGCCCCAGCATTTT
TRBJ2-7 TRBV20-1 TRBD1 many CSATGTEYEQYF TGCAGTGCTACCGGGACAGAATACGAGCAGTACTTC
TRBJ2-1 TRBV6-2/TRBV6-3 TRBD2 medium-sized CASAGVAGLNEQFF TGTGCCAGCGCTGGGGTAGCGGGGTTGAATGAGCAGTTCTTC
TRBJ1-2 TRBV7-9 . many CASSLQANYGYTF TGTGCCAGCAGCTTACAGGCCAACTATGGCTACACCTTC
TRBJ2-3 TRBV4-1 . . CASSFGAADTQYF TGCGCCAGCAGCTTCGGGGCCGCAGATACGCAGTATTTT
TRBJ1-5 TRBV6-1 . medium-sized CASSEVPGGDQPQHF TGTGCCAGCAGTGAAGTACCGGGGGGGGATCAGCCCCAGCATTTT
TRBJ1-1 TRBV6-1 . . CAGLRRGKTEAFF TGTGCCGGTCTTCGCAGGGGAAAGACTGAAGCTTTCTTT
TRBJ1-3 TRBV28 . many CASSLVGGGDRSGNTIYF TGTGCCAGCAGTTTAGTGGGGGGGGGGGACCGCTCTGGAAACACCATATATTTT
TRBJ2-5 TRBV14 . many CASSHGLADQETQYF TGTGCCAGCAGCCACGGTCTGGCGGATCAGGAGACCCAGTACTTC
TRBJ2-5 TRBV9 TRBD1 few CASSVQTGGYQETQYF TGTGCCAGCAGCGTCCAGACAGGGGGGTACCAAGAGACCCAGTACTTC
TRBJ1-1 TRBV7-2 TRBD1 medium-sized CASSQQDRVRTEAFF TGTGCCAGCAGCCAACAGGACAGGGTAAGGACTGAAGCTTTCTTT
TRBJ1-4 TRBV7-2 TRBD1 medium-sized CASSLGGQGLEKLFF TGTGCCAGCAGCTTAGGGGGACAGGGGCTTGAAAAACTGTTTTTT
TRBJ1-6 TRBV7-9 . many CASSFSGSRNSPLHF TGTGCCAGCAGCTTTTCGGGGTCGAGGAATTCACCCCTCCACTTT
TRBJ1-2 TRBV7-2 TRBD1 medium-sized CASSSRQGKNGYTF TGTGCCAGCAGCTCCCGACAGGGGAAGAATGGCTACACCTTC
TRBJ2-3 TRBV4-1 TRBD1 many CASSQGIWPGQIQTDTQYF TGCGCCAGCAGCCAAGGAATATGGCCGGGACAGATACAAACAGATACGCAGTATTTT
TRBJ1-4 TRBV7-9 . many CASNLGQGRAREEKLFF TGTGCCAGCAACCTCGGTCAGGGGAGGGCACGGGAGGAAAAACTGTTTTTT
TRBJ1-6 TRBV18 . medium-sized CASSTGPNSPLHF TGTGCCAGCTCAACGGGCCCAAATTCACCCCTCCACTTT
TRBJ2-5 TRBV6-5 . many CASRVHLASQETQYF TGTGCCAGCAGGGTTCACTTGGCTAGTCAAGAGACCCAGTACTTC
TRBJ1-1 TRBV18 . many CASHISEAATEAFF TGTGCCAGCCACATATCGGAGGCGGCCACTGAAGCTTTCTTT
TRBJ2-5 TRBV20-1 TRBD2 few CSAKGLAGEETQYF TGCAGTGCTAAGGGGCTAGCGGGGGAAGAGACCCAGTACTTC
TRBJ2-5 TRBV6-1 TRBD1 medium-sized CASSATGTGSRQYF TGTGCCAGCAGTGCCACCGGGACAGGGTCTAGGCAGTACTTC
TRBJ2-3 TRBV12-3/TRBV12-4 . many CASQILAGDTQYF TGTGCCAGCCAGATACTAGCTGGAGATACGCAGTATTTT
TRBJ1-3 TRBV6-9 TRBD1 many CASSYRTRRTGGIIGNTIYF TGTGCCAGCAGTTACCGCACCCGTCGGACAGGGGGCATAATTGGAAACACCATATATTTT
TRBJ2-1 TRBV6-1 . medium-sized CASRLNAEQFF TGTGCCAGCAGGCTAAACGCGGAGCAGTTCTTC
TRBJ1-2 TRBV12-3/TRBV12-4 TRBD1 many CASSWDRRYGYTF TGTGCCAGCAGTTGGGACAGGCGTTATGGCTACACCTTC
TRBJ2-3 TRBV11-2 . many CASGGVTDTQYF TGTGCCAGCGGCGGGGTTACAGATACGCAGTATTTT
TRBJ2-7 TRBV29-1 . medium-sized CSVGSQTYEQYF TGCAGCGTTGGATCACAGACCTACGAGCAGTACTTC
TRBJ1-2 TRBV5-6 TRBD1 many CASNYGQGTNYYGYTF TGTGCCAGCAACTATGGACAGGGGACTAATTACTATGGCTACACCTTC
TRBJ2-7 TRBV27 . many CASSARGAGYEQYF TGTGCCAGCAGTGCCCGGGGGGCGGGCTACGAGCAGTACTTC